These 8 T cell receptor beta chains originate from one sample sequenced in a study of graft-versus-host responses after intestinal transplantation. The assay was immunoSEQ multiplex PCR, and TCRdb's table has in-frame clones only and misses some. The sample lists around 25,000 clones; roughly 88% were seen once. The source was PBMCs, collected nearly 470 days after intestinal transplant. All receptors derive from a human patient who received an intestinal transplant, so some T cells may come from the graft donor.

This chain links TRBV12-2 with TRBJ2-4; TRBD2, the table's D call, lacks a check against the DNA. TRBV12-2 is deemed a pseudogene. The CDR3 consists of 19 residues. In DNA, the CDR3 is TGTGCAAGTCGCCACAGGGGACTAGCGGGAGGGCTAGCCAAAAACATTCAGTACTTC. Translation: CASRHRGLAGGLAKNIQYF.

The chain combines TRBV28 with TRBJ1-5; weak D call: TRBD1 (6 bases). Trimming stripped 7 bases from V and 0 bases from J, with 16 bases between. In germline, CDR1 is MDHEN, CDR2 SYDVKM. The length of the CDR3 is 16 residues. CDR3 sequence: CASILGAVYSNQPQHF. The CDR3 DNA follows: TGTGCCAGCATCCTGGGGGCGGTCTATAGCAATCAGCCCCAGCATTTT.

V is TRBV28 and J is TRBJ1-3; D is ambiguous. Germline V lookup: CDR1 MDHEN, CDR2 SYDVKM. Between the trimmed V and J ends, which lost 6 bases and 9 bases, there was a span of 12 bases. The CDR3 runs to 12 residues. The CDR3 DNA sequence: TGTGCCAGCAGCCCCGATTTGGGCACCATATATTTT. Translation gives CASSPDLGTIYF.

The chain recombines TRBV6-5 with TRBJ1-1; D gene ambiguous. V gave up 6 bases and J gave up 0 bases, with 5 bases separating them. Germline V CDR1 and CDR2: MNHEY, SVGAGI. The CDR3 is 12 amino acids. CDR3 in amino acids: CASRGMNTEAFF. The DNA of the CDR3 is TGTGCCAGCAGAGGGATGAACACTGAAGCTTTCTTT.

The chain joins TRBV6-5 to TRBJ1-1; 10 nucleotides line up with TRBD1. There are 14 residues in the CDR3. CDR1 is MNHEY and CDR2 is SVGAGI in the germline V gene. V was pared by 5 bases and J by 5 bases, with 5 bases of the junction left unmatched. The CDR3 DNA sequence: TGTGCCAGCAGTCGACAGGGGGCTGGGACTGAAGCTTTCTTT. This sequence encodes CASSRQGAGTEAFF.

The chain recombines TRBV19 with TRBJ1-5, with D possibly matching TRBD1 (6 bases). Between the trimmed V and J ends, which lost 6 bases and 4 bases, there was a span of 16 bases. The CDR3 runs 15 residues. Per germline, CDR1 LNHDA and CDR2 SQIVND (reference sequence). CDR3 in amino acids: CASRRAGTLNQPQHF. The CDR3 DNA is TGTGCCAGTAGGCGAGCCGGGACACTAAATCAGCCCCAGCATTTT. The variable domain in full, completed from reference TRBV19 and TRBJ1-5, reads DGGITQSPKYLFRKEGQNVTLSCEQNLNHDAMYWYRQDPGQGLRLIYYSQIVNDFQKGDIAEGYSVSREKKESFPLTVTSAQKNPTAFYLCASRRAGTLNQPQHFGDGTRLSIL.

The chain employs TRBV25-1 and TRBJ2-3; 9 nucleotides agree with TRBD1. The CDR3 totals 18 residues. Germline V CDR1 and CDR2: MGHDK, SYGVNS. Trimming took 0 bases from V and 4 from J; bases not matched to a gene: 11. In DNA, the CDR3 is TGTGCCAGCAGTGAATACAATTGGTTTACAGGGGGCGCAGATACGCAGTATTTT. Translating it yields CASSEYNWFTGGADTQYF.

In its sample, this clone was seen once. This rearrangement joins TRBV30 to TRBJ2-4; D perhaps matches TRBD1 (6 bases). V was cut by 0 bases and J by 4 bases, with 13 bases left in between. The CDR3 consists of 15 residues. CDR1 GTSNPN and CDR2 SVGIG come from the germline V gene (reference sequence). Here the CDR3 reads CAWSVLTGPKNIQYF. CDR3 coding DNA: TGTGCCTGGAGTGTACTGACAGGACCTAAAAACATTCAGTACTTC.